Each of the 14 T cell receptor beta chains below was sequenced from the same sample in a study of beta chain features in type 1 diabetes. Study-level points and caveats: People with Type 1 diabetes carried modestly yet significantly shorter TCRB CDR3s in all four CD4+ subsets.

The antigens for these receptors are not known. The isolated RNA, all of it, was reverse transcribed, so expressed TCRB transcripts were what got sequenced. Assay used: immunoSEQ multiplex PCR; TCRdb lists only in-frame clones, some missing. The sample holds 640,000 or so clones, about an eighth seen once. Sequenced sample: naive CD4+ T cells from blood. All receptors derive from a man between 18 and 35 years old with type 1 diabetes.

This clone was seen only a few times. The rearrangement joins TRBV5-6 to TRBJ2-7; TRBD1 agrees at 7 bases. The J segment lost 4 bases and the V segment lost 3 bases, leaving 7 bases of the junction unmatched. Germline loops: CDR1 SGHDT, CDR2 YYEEEE. The CDR3 sequence is 14 residues long. The CDR3 nucleotides are TGTGCCAGCAGCTGGCGACAGGGTAGGTACGAGCAGTACTTC. It translates to CASSWRQGRYEQYF. Full variable domain (rest looked up from reference TRBV5-6 and TRBJ2-7): DAGVTQSPTHLIKTRGQQVTLRCSPKSGHDTVSWYQQALGQGPQFIFQYYEEEERQRGNFPDRFSGHQFPNYSSELNVNALLLGDSALYLCASSWRQGRYEQYFGPGTRLTVT.

The gene calls are TRBV27 and TRBJ2-7; 10 positions agree with TRBD1. The CDR3 is 14 residues long. Germline V gives CDR1 MNHEY, CDR2 SMNVEV (reference sequence). With V trimmed by 3 bases and J by 2 bases, 1 base remained unmatched. CDR3 coding DNA: TGTGCCAGCAGTTTCGACAGGGGGCCCTACGAGCAGTACTTC. Amino acids: CASSFDRGPYEQYF.

This clone was observed a handful of times. This chain joins TRBV5-6 and TRBJ2-7; D unclear. Trimming removed 1 base from V and 3 bases from J, with 5 bases in between. Germline lookup yields CDR1 SGHDT and CDR2 YYEEEE. This CDR3 is built from 12 residues. CDR3 sequence: CASSLTLYEQYF. CDR3 sequence (DNA): TGTGCCAGCAGCTTGACACTCTACGAGCAGTACTTC.

This clone has just a few counts. The chain employs TRBV21-1 and TRBJ2-1; TRBD2 reflects the table's D call only, with no check against the DNA. TRBV21-1 is a listed pseudogene. This CDR3 is 20 amino acids long. This CDR3 is CASSRQGAHTSGRGSGEQFF. The CDR3 nucleotides read TGTGCCAGCAGCAGACAGGGGGCCCATACTAGCGGGAGAGGTTCCGGTGAGCAGTTCTTC.

This clone has a handful of counts. The chain carries TRBV2 and TRBJ2-2; 12 nucleotides match TRBD2. The V and J ends lost 4 bases and 8 bases, in that order; junction bases with no gene match: 5. The CDR3 has 15 residues. Germline V gives CDR1 SNHLY, CDR2 FYNNEI. CDR3 amino acids: CASSGLAGEEGELFF. DNA for the CDR3: TGTGCCAGCAGTGGACTAGCGGGAGAGGAAGGGGAGCTGTTTTTT.

On this clone itself: This sample also contains other DNA sequences that code for the same CDR3. The chain is built from TRBV29-1 and TRBJ1-1; TRBD1 might be the D (5 bases). V was cut by 4 bases and J by 0 bases, with 6 bases left in between. The CDR3 has 12 amino acids. Germline CDR1 reads SQVTM; CDR2 reads ANQGSEA. CDR3 nucleotide sequence: TGCAGCGTTGCAGGGTTGAACACTGAAGCTTTCTTT. Translated, it gives CSVAGLNTEAFF.

The genes are TRBV15 and TRBJ2-2; 8 nucleotides align to TRBD1. This CDR3 region has 13 residues. Germline CDR1 reads LNHNV; CDR2 reads YYDKDF (reference sequence). Losses at the gene ends were 9 bases for V and 3 bases for J; bases not matched to a gene: 3. CDR3: CATDREHTGELFF. The CDR3 coding sequence is TGTGCCACGGACAGGGAGCACACCGGGGAGCTGTTTTTT.

V gene TRBV9 combines with J gene TRBJ1-1, with no clear D. Trimming left V 4 bases short and J 0 bases short, with 10 bases between. Germline V gives CDR1 SGDLS, CDR2 YYNGEE. This CDR3 region has 14 residues. The CDR3 sequence: CASSPGVLNTEAFF. The CDR3 nucleotides are TGTGCCAGCAGCCCCGGGGTGCTGAACACTGAAGCTTTCTTT.

This clone has more than one count but fewer than ten. The chain combines TRBV23-1 with TRBJ1-2; D gene uncertain. TRBV23-1 qualifies as an ORF whose function is uncertain. This CDR3 is 12 amino acids long. Trimming cost V 11 bases and J 5 bases, with 15 bases left between them. The CDR3 loop is CAPLEDAYGYTF. The CDR3 DNA is TGCGCCCCCCTGGAGGACGCTTATGGCTACACCTTC.

The chain recombines TRBV28 with TRBJ1-4; tentative D call: TRBD1 (6 bases). The germline CDR1 and CDR2 sequences are MDHEN and SYDVKM. The CDR3 contains 17 residues. The V gene lost 5 bases and the J gene lost 0 bases, with 16 bases spanning the gap. The CDR3 nucleotides read TGTGCCAGCAGTCGTCCGGGACATCAGGCAACTAATGAAAAACTGTTTTTT. Protein sequence: CASSRPGHQATNEKLFF.

In its sample, this clone was seen a few times. The chain has TRBV30 and TRBJ1-1; D may be TRBD1 (5 bases). The germline V gene has CDR1 GTSNPN and CDR2 SVGIG (reference sequence). The CDR3 totals 14 residues. The V and J ends lost 5 bases and 1 base respectively, with 14 bases between them. The CDR3 spells CAWDLGGANTEAFF. In DNA, the CDR3 is TGTGCCTGGGATCTCGGGGGAGCGAACACTGAAGCTTTCTTT.

The genes are TRBV6-5 and TRBJ2-5, with D maybe TRBD1 (5 bases). This CDR3 region has 16 residues. Germline CDR1 is MNHEY and CDR2 is SVGAGI. Trimming shortened V by 0 bases and J by 2 bases, and 13 bases separated the two germline ends. The CDR3 is CASSYSRAGQQETQYF. The CDR3 DNA reads TGTGCCAGCAGTTACTCCCGGGCAGGGCAACAAGAGACCCAGTACTTC.

This clone appeared a few times. The chain carries TRBV29-1 and TRBJ2-1; 10 positions agree with TRBD2. The CDR3 covers 14 residues. V gave up 6 bases and J gave up 8 bases; unmatched junction bases: 10. Germline V lookup: CDR1 SQVTM, CDR2 ANQGSEA. The DNA for the CDR3 is TGCAGCGTCGATGGGCTAGCGGGAGTAGATGAGCAGTTCTTC. The encoded protein is CSVDGLAGVDEQFF.

The chain is built from TRBV14 and TRBJ1-2; D unclear. Trimming stripped 0 bases from V and 4 bases from J, with 9 bases between. There are 14 residues in the CDR3. Germline loops: CDR1 SGHDN, CDR2 FVKESK. CDR3 in DNA: TGTGCCAGCAGCCAAGATCTGGCAGGCTATGGCTACACCTTC. It specifies CASSQDLAGYGYTF.